These T cell receptor beta chains were read from a single sample in a study of blood T cell repertoires in COVID-19. The table came from immunoSEQ multiplex PCR; TCRdb's copy has only in-frame clones and leaves some out. The repertoire includes under 150,000 clones, approximately 88% of them detected once, and 28% sits in the top ten. Sequencing was done on a sample of peripheral blood. These receptors all stem from a human donor in a cohort sampled during active COVID-19. Both conserved end residues are part of each CDR3. Fields, in order: CDR3 protein, J gene, CDR3 length, clone size, V gene. Only part of the rows carry a size: once, few, many, or a class if the clone is expanded.

CASKTGGAYNEQFF	TRBJ2-1	14	NA	TRBV25-1
CASSGPLGRGTETQYF	TRBJ2-5	16	NA	TRBV9
CASSDPPSTRTDTQYF	TRBJ2-3	16	NA	TRBV6-1
CASSQDGRGNYGYTF	TRBJ1-2	15	NA	TRBV3-1/TRBV3-2
CASSYTSGASYEQYF	TRBJ2-7	15	NA	TRBV7-2
CASSYLAQGSTDTQYF	TRBJ2-3	16	NA	TRBV6-5
CASSEQQGGIYNSPLHF	TRBJ1-6	17	NA	TRBV6-1
CASKRDRASKSGELFF	TRBJ2-2	16	NA	TRBV2
CASSQDTGYNQPQHF	TRBJ1-5	15	NA	TRBV4-3
CASTSWGGETGELFF	TRBJ2-2	15	NA	TRBV4-1
CASSLGDYYEQYF	TRBJ2-7	13	NA	TRBV5-1
CASSSPRGGGQYF	TRBJ2-7	13	NA	TRBV3-1/TRBV3-2
CASSPATDEKLFF	TRBJ1-4	13	once	TRBV5-4
CASSAGTGLNTIYF	TRBJ1-3	14	few	TRBV7-8
CSASLQADTQYF	TRBJ2-3	12	NA	TRBV20-1
CASSIGPLYEQYF	TRBJ2-7	13	NA	TRBV19
CASSLAGGGADTQYF	TRBJ2-3	15	NA	TRBV7-3
CASTPGTGGRHGYTF	TRBJ1-2	15	NA	TRBV4-1
CASSGRGPLYEQYF	TRBJ2-7	14	NA	TRBV7-9
CASSLNRALEAFF	TRBJ1-1	13	NA	TRBV11-1
CASSLWGDREDNEQFF	TRBJ2-1	16	NA	TRBV27
CSASSRNTGELFF	TRBJ2-2	13	NA	TRBV20-1
CSASSRGKGNEQFF	TRBJ2-1	14	NA	TRBV20-1
CASSQGRAGVSTDTQYF	TRBJ2-3	17	NA	TRBV4-2
CASSQDRTGVNLNYGYTF	TRBJ1-2	18	NA	TRBV3-1/TRBV3-2
CASRATSGGEETQYF	TRBJ2-5	15	NA	TRBV7-6
CASSQGRTGIGYGYTF	TRBJ1-2	16	NA	TRBV4-3
CASSVTGTEDEQYF	TRBJ2-7	14	NA	TRBV9
CASSSGQGATEAFF	TRBJ1-1	14	once	TRBV7-3
CTSSHGGLAGGGSYNEQFF	TRBJ2-1	19	NA	TRBV1
CASSPRRSQETQYF	TRBJ2-5	14	few	TRBV7-8
CASSVDGGAWETQYF	TRBJ2-5	15	NA	TRBV9
CASLAGGLAGAPGSKDTQYF	TRBJ2-3	20	NA	TRBV2
CASSSSTVGQGYDEQFF	TRBJ2-1	17	NA	TRBV7-8
CASCQLRDRGEQYF	TRBJ2-7	14	NA	TRBV10-2
CASSTVTGTSVTDTQYF	TRBJ2-3	17	NA	TRBV19
CASSQFRRGGTGELFF	TRBJ2-2	16	NA	TRBV4-3
CSASRTGAKPSLRDTQYF	TRBJ2-3	18	NA	TRBV20-1
CASSLATGGTETQYF	TRBJ2-5	15	NA	TRBV7-3
CASRLLGGTEAFF	TRBJ1-1	13	few	TRBV12-3/TRBV12-4
CASSINGASTGELFF	TRBJ2-2	15	NA	TRBV19
CASSLRGNNEQFF	TRBJ2-1	13	NA	TRBV7-2
CASSIKTGEGYEQYF	TRBJ2-7	15	NA	TRBV19
CASQSGYEQYF	TRBJ2-7	11	NA	TRBV10-2
CASTLGRVNTEAFF	TRBJ1-1	14	NA	TRBV19
CASSPGGARGLETQYF	TRBJ2-5	16	NA	TRBV7-2
CASSTGTGSYNEQFF	TRBJ2-1	15	NA	TRBV27
CASSLSSGANVLTF	TRBJ2-6	14	NA	TRBV7-9
CASSAGTGYEQYF	TRBJ2-7	13	NA	TRBV7-6
CASSLGVYRNTGELFF	TRBJ2-2	16	NA	TRBV7-8
CASSLWEENTEAFF	TRBJ1-1	14	NA	TRBV5-1
CASSLWGGGTEAFF	TRBJ1-1	14	NA	TRBV5-6
CASSSGLAGAYYEQYF	TRBJ2-7	16	NA	TRBV13